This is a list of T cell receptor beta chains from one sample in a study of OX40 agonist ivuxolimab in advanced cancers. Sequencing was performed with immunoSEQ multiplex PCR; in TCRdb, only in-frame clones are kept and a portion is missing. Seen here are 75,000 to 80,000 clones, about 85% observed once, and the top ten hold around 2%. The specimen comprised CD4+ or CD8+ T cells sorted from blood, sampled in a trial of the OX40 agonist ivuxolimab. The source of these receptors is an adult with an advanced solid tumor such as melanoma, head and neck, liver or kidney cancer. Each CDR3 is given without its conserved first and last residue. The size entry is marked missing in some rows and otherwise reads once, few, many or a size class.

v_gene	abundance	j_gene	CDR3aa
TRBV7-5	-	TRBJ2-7	VRSLDRATYEQY
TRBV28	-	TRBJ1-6	ASGTGGRYNSPLH
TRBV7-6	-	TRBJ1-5	ASSLAVGGTQPQH
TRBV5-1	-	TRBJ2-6	ASSLYSGGANVLT
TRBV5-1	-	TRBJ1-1	ASSLEGQIEAF
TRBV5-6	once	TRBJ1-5	ASSRGGTGRTQPQH
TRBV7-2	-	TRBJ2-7	ASRHTGRHEQY
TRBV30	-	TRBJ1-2	AWNGGPDGYT
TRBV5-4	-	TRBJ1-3	ATYPQRSGNTIY
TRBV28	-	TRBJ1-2	ASRGGQFLDGYT
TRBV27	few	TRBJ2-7	ASSRNLGEQY
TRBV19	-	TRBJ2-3	ASSLGLAGGEDTQY
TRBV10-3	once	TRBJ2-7	AIRDSGFSEY
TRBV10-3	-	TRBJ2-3	AIRDIRADTQY
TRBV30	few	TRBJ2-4	AWSVTGGSKNIQY